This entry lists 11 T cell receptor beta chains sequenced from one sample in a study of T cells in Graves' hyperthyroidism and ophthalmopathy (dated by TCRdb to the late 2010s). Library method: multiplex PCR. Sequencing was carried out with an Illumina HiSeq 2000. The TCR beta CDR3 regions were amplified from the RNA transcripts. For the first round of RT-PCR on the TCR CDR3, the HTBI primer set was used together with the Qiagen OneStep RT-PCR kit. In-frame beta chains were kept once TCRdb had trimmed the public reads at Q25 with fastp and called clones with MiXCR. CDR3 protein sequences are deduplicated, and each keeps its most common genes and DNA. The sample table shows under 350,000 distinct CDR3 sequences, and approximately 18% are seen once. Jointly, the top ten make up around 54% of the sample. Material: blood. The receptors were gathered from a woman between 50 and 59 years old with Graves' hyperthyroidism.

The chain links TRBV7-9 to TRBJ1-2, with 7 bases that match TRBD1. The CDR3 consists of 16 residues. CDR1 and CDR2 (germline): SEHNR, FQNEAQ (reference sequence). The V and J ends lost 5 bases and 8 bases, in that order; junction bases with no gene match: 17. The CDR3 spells CASSRGPRSGGRGYTF. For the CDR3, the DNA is TGTGCCAGCAGCCGAGGGCCTCGTTCAGGGGGGCGGGGCTACACCTTC.

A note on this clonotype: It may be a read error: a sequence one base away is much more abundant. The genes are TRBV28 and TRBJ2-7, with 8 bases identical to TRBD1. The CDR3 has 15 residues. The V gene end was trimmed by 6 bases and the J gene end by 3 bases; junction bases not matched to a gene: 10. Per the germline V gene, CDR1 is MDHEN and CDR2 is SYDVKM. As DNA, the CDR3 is TGTGCCAGCAGCTCCCAGGGGGCAGGAGGCTACGAGCAGTACTTC. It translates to CASSSQGAGGYEQYF.

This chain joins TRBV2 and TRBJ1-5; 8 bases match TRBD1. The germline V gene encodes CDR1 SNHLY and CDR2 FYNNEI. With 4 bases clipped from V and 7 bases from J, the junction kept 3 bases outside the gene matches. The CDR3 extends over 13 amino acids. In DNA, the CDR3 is TGTGCCAGCAGTGTGGCAGGGGGCCAGCCCCAGCATTTT. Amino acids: CASSVAGGQPQHF. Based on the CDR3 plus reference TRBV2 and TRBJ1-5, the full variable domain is EPEVTQTPSHQVTQMGQEVILRCVPISNHLYFYWYRQILGQKVEFLVSFYNNEISEKSEIFDDQFSVERPDGSNFTLKIRSTKLEDSAMYFCASSVAGGQPQHFGDGTRLSIL.

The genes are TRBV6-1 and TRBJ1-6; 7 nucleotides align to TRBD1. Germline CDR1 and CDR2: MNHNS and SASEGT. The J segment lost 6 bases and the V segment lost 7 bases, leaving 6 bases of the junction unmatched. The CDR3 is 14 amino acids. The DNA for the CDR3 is TGTGCCAGCACAGTGACAGGGAGTAATTCACCCCTCCACTTT. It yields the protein CASTVTGSNSPLHF.

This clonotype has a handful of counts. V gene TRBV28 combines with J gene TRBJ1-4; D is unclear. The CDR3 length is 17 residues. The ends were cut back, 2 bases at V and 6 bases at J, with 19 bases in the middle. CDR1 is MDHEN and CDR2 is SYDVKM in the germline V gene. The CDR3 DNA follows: TGTGCCAGCAGTTTAAATAGTGTCATGGGTCTCGATGAAAAACTGTTTTTT. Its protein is CASSLNSVMGLDEKLFF.

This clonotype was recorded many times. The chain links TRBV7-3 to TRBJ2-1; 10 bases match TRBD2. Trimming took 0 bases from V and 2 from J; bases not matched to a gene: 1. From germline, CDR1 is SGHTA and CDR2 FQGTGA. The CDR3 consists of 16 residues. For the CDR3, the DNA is TGTGCCAGCAGCTTAACTAGCGGGGGGACCTACAATGAGCAGTTCTTC. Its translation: CASSLTSGGTYNEQFF. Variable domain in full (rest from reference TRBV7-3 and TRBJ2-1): GAGVSQTPSNKVTEKGKYVELRCDPISGHTALYWYRQSLGQGPEFLIYFQGTGAADDSGLPNDRFFAVRPEGSVSTLKIQRTERGDSAVYLCASSLTSGGTYNEQFFGPGTRLTVL.

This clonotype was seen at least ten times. The CDR3 DNA follows: TGTGCCAGCTCACCACCCGGAGCGGGGACTGAAGCTTTCTTT. This sequence encodes CASSPPGAGTEAFF. The chain combines TRBV18 with TRBJ1-1; the D is unclear. V lost 0 bases, J lost 5 bases, and 10 bases lay in between. CDR1 and CDR2 (germline): KGHSH, LQKENI. This CDR3 spans 14 amino acids.

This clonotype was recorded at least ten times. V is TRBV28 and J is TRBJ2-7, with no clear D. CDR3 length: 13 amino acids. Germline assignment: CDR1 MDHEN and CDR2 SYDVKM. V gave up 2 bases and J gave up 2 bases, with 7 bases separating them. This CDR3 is CASSLPVTYEQYF. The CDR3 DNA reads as TGTGCCAGCAGTTTACCAGTGACCTACGAGCAGTACTTC.

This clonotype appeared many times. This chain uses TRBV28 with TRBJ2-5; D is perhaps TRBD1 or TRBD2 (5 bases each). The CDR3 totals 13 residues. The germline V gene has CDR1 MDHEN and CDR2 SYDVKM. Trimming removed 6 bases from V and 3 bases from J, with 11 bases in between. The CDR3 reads CASSQGPKETQYF. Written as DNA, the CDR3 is TGTGCCAGCAGCCAGGGACCTAAAGAGACCCAGTACTTC. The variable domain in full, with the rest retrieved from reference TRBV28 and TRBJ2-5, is DVKVTQSSRYLVKRTGEKVFLECVQDMDHENMFWYRQDPGLGLRLIYFSYDVKMKEKGDIPEGYSVSREKKERFSLILESASTNQTSMYLCASSQGPKETQYFGPGTRLLVL.

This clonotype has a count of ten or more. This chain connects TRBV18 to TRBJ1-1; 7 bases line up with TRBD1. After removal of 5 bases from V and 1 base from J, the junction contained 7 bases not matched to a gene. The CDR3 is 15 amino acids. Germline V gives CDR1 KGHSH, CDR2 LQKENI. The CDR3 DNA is TGTGCCAGCTCAACTCGGGACAGTCAGAACACTGAAGCTTTCTTT. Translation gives CASSTRDSQNTEAFF.

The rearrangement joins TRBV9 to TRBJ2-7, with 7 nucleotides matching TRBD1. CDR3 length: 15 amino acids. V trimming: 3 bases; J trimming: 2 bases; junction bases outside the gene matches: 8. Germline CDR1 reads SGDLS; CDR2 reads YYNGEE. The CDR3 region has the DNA TGTGCCAGCAGCGAAGCCGGGACAGAGACCTACGAGCAGTACTTC. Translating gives CASSEAGTETYEQYF.